This T cell receptor (beta chain) derives from a study of blood T cell repertoires in COVID-19. Study background: Both acute and convalescent COVID-19 samples were obtained from the United States, Italy and Spain. Sample material is recorded as cDNA or gDNA derived from T cells, B-cell-depleted T cells, or PBMCs.

The repertoire was sequenced with immunoSEQ multiplex PCR; TCRdb's copy has only in-frame clones and lacks some. The data show a few hundred thousand clones, about 90% seen once. CDR1 is MGHRA and CDR2 is YSYEKL in the germline V gene. The CDR3 runs to 15 residues. The ends lost 2 bases at V and 0 bases at J; junction bases unmatched: 2. The clonotype originates from a man in his late teens or twenties with COVID-19, enrolled during active disease. V is TRBV4-1 and J is TRBJ2-5; 8 nucleotides line up with TRBD1. The specimen sequenced was peripheral blood. For the CDR3, the DNA is TGCGCCAGCAGCCAAAACAGGGGGAACCAAGAGACCCAGTACTTC. The encoded protein is CASSQNRGNQETQYF.